The rows below give T cell receptor beta chains drawn from one sample of a study of cytomegalovirus exposure and HLA in healthy donors. The data were produced by immunoSEQ multiplex PCR, yet TCRdb's version contains in-frame clones alone and is incomplete. The table lists about 140,000 clones, 73% of them singletons. Sequencing was done on a sample of PBMCs. These TCRs come from a human donor in good health. CDR3s include the opening cysteine and the closing phenylalanine or tryptophan. The order of the fields is V gene, D gene, clone size, J gene, CDR3 DNA, CDR3 protein. D genes are given only for firm matches. Not every row has a clone size; where given, it reads once, few, many or a size class.

V gene: TRBV5-1; D gene: TRBD2; clone size: -; J gene: TRBJ2-1; CDR3 DNA: TGCGCCAGCAGCCCGGGACTAGGGAGCTCCTACAATGAGCAGTTCTTC; CDR3 protein: CASSPGLGSSYNEQFF
V gene: TRBV10-2; D gene: TRBD1; clone size: few; J gene: TRBJ2-5; CDR3 DNA: TGCGCCAGCAGTGGGGCGGTCCGGACAGGGGTGTATGAGCAGTACTTC; CDR3 protein: CASSGAVRTGVYEQYF
V gene: TRBV4-1; D gene: -; clone size: -; J gene: TRBJ2-3; CDR3 DNA: TGCGCCAGCAGCCAAGGGGGCTTGGGAGGCCCGGCAGATACGCAGTATTTT; CDR3 protein: CASSQGGLGGPADTQYF
V gene: TRBV5-4; D gene: TRBD1; clone size: -; J gene: TRBJ1-4; CDR3 DNA: TGTGCCAGCAGCCCGACAGGGGATGCAACTAATGAAAAACTGTTTTTT; CDR3 protein: CASSPTGDATNEKLFF
V gene: TRBV9; D gene: TRBD2; clone size: -; J gene: TRBJ2-1; CDR3 DNA: TGTGCCAGCAGCGCCCCGGGACTAGCGGGGTGGGGTGAGCAGTTCTTC; CDR3 protein: CASSAPGLAGWGEQFF
V gene: TRBV7-9; D gene: -; clone size: -; J gene: TRBJ1-1; CDR3 DNA: TGTGCCAGCAGCTTTGGATTACCAGGGGAAGCTTTCTTT; CDR3 protein: CASSFGLPGEAFF
V gene: TRBV2; D gene: -; clone size: -; J gene: TRBJ1-6; CDR3 DNA: TGTGCCAGCAAGGCAGGGTGGCGGTCACCCCTCCACTTT; CDR3 protein: CASKAGWRSPLHF
V gene: TRBV7-9; D gene: -; clone size: -; J gene: TRBJ2-2; CDR3 DNA: TGTGCCAGCAGCGAAGACAGTTCCACCGGGGAGCTGTTTTTT; CDR3 protein: CASSEDSSTGELFF
V gene: TRBV19; D gene: TRBD1; clone size: -; J gene: TRBJ1-6; CDR3 DNA: TGTGCCAGTAGTATCGGGACAGGGGGCTCCTATAATTCACCCCTCCACTTT; CDR3 protein: CASSIGTGGSYNSPLHF
V gene: TRBV7-2; D gene: TRBD1; clone size: -; J gene: TRBJ2-2; CDR3 DNA: TGTGCCAGCAGCGCCCCCGGGACAGACTACACCGGGGAGCTGTTTTTT; CDR3 protein: CASSAPGTDYTGELFF
V gene: TRBV4-1; D gene: TRBD1; clone size: -; J gene: TRBJ1-3; CDR3 DNA: TGCGCCAGCAGCCTACAGGGGACTGGAAACACCATATATTTT; CDR3 protein: CASSLQGTGNTIYF
V gene: TRBV2; D gene: TRBD1; clone size: -; J gene: TRBJ2-5; CDR3 DNA: TGTGCCAGCAAGCCCCGGACAGGGGACGAGACCCAGTACTTC; CDR3 protein: CASKPRTGDETQYF
V gene: TRBV5-6; D gene: TRBD2; clone size: -; J gene: TRBJ2-7; CDR3 DNA: TGTGCCAGCAGCTTTAGGGTTGTACTGGGGGAGGGCCTTTACGAGCAGTACTTC; CDR3 protein: CASSFRVVLGEGLYEQYF
V gene: TRBV4-1; D gene: TRBD2; clone size: -; J gene: TRBJ2-5; CDR3 DNA: TGCGCCAGCAGCCAAGATCGCGGGAGAGGGCGAGAGACCCAGTACTTC; CDR3 protein: CASSQDRGRGRETQYF
V gene: TRBV2; D gene: -; clone size: few; J gene: TRBJ2-1; CDR3 DNA: TGTGCCAGCATGGGGGGGCCCCACTACAATGAGCAGTTCTTC; CDR3 protein: CASMGGPHYNEQFF
V gene: TRBV11-3; D gene: TRBD2; clone size: once; J gene: TRBJ2-3; CDR3 DNA: TGTGCCAGCAGCGCCGTAGCGGGAGGGCGCACAGATACGCAGTATTTT; CDR3 protein: CASSAVAGGRTDTQYF
V gene: TRBV7-9; D gene: -; clone size: -; J gene: TRBJ1-3; CDR3 DNA: TGTGCCAGCAGCTCCGGGACAAGTGGAAACACCATATATTTT; CDR3 protein: CASSSGTSGNTIYF
V gene: TRBV30; D gene: TRBD1; clone size: -; J gene: TRBJ2-7; CDR3 DNA: TGTGCCTGGAGTGGAAGGGACAGGGGGAACGAGCAGTACTTC; CDR3 protein: CAWSGRDRGNEQYF
V gene: TRBV9; D gene: TRBD2; clone size: -; J gene: TRBJ2-7; CDR3 DNA: TGTGCCAGCAGCAAAGGACTAGCTTACGAGCAGTACTTC; CDR3 protein: CASSKGLAYEQYF
V gene: TRBV7-2; D gene: -; clone size: -; J gene: TRBJ1-4; CDR3 DNA: TGTGCCAGCAGCCATAACCCAGGGAGGAATGGAAAACTGTTTTTT; CDR3 protein: CASSHNPGRNGKLFF
V gene: TRBV29-1; D gene: TRBD2; clone size: -; J gene: TRBJ2-7; CDR3 DNA: TGCAGCGTCGTGGGGCGGGGGGGCATATACGAGCAGTACTTC; CDR3 protein: CSVVGRGGIYEQYF
V gene: TRBV29-1; D gene: TRBD1; clone size: few; J gene: TRBJ1-2; CDR3 DNA: TGCAGCGTTGAGCAGGGGGATTTCTATGGCTACACCTTC; CDR3 protein: CSVEQGDFYGYTF
V gene: TRBV7-6; D gene: TRBD2; clone size: -; J gene: TRBJ2-3; CDR3 DNA: TGTGCCAGCAGCCAAAGACTAGCTACAGATACGCAGTATTTT; CDR3 protein: CASSQRLATDTQYF
V gene: TRBV11-3; D gene: TRBD2; clone size: -; J gene: TRBJ2-7; CDR3 DNA: TGTGCCAGCAGCCGGACTAGCGGGAGTAGATACGAGCAGTACTTC; CDR3 protein: CASSRTSGSRYEQYF